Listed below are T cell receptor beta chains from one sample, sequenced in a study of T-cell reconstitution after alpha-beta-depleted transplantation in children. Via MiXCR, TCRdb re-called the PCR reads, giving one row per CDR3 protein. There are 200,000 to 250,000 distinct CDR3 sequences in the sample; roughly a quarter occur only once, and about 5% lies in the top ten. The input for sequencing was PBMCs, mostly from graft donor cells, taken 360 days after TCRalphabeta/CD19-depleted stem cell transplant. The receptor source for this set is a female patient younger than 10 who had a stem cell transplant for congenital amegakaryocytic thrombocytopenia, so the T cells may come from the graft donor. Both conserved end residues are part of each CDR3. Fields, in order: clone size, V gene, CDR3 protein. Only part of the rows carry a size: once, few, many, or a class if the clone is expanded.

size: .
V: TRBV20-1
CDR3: CTARSSSYEQYF

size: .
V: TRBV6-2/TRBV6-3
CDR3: CASSYSTGTGWNTQYF

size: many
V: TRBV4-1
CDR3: CASSQVLAGHYEQYF

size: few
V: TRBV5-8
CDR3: CASSLVGADYGYTF

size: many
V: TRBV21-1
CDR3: CASMIQPTSSYNEQFF

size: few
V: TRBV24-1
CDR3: CATSDGTTPTSNEQFF

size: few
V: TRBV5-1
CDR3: CASSLGQGTREQYF

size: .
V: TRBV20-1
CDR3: CSARVSSGGGEQFF

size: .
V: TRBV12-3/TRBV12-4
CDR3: CASTLSEEQETQYF

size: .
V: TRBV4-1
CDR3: CASSQDRDQGEQYF

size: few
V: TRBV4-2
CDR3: CASSQEGTEYEQYF

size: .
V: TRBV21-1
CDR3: CASSMSTGYGYTF

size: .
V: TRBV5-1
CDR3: CASSSPGQGRTGELFF

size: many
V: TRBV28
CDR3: CASSSGTYLYNEQFF

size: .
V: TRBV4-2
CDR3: CASSPEQRRFNSNQPQHF

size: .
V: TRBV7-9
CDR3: CASIWDGYTF